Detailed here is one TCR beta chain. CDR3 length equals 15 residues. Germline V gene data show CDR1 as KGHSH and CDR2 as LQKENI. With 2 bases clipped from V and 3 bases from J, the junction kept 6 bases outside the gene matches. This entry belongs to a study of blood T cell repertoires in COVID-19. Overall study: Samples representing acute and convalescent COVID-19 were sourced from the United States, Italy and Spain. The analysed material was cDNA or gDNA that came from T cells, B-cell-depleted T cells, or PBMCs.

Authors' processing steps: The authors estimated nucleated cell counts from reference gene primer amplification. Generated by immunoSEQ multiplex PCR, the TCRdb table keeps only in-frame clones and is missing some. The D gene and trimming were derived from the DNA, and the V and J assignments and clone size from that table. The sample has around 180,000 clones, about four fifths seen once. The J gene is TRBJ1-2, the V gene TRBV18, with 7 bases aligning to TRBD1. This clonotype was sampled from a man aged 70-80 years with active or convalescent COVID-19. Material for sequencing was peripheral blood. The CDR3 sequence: CASSPEEGGYYGYTF. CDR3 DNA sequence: TGTGCCAGCTCACCAGAAGAAGGGGGCTACTATGGCTACACCTTC.